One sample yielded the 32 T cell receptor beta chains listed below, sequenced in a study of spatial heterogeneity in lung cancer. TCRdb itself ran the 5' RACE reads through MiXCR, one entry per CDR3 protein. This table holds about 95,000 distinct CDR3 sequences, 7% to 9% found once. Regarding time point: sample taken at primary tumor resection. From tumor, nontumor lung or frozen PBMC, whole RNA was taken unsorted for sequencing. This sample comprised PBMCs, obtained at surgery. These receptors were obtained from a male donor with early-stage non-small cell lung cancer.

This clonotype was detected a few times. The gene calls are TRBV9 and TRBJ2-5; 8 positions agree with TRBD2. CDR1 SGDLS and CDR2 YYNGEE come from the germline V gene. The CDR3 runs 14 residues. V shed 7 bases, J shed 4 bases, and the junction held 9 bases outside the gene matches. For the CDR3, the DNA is TGTGCCAGCGGACTATTAAGCGGGGGAGAGACCCAGTACTTC. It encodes CASGLLSGGETQYF.

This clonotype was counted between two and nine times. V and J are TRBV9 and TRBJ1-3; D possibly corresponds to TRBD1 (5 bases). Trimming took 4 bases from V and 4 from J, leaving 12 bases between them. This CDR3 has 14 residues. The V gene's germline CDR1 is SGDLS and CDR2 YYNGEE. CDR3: CASSRDSQGNTIYF. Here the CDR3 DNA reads TGTGCCAGCAGCCGTGACAGCCAGGGAAACACCATATATTTT.

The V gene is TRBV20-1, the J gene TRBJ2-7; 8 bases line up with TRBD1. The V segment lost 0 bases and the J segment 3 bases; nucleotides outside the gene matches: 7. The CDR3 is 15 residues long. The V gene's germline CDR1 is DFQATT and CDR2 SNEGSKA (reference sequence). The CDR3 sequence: CSARDGFTGGYEQYF. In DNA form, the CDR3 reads TGCAGTGCTAGAGATGGATTTACAGGGGGCTACGAGCAGTACTTC.

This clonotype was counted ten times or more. The CDR3 nucleotides read TGTGCCAGTTCGACTAGCCGGGAGACCCAGTACTTC. Translating it yields CASSTSRETQYF. This sequence joins TRBV12-3 or TRBV12-4 and TRBJ2-5, with 7 bases fitting TRBD2. The CDR3 is 12 amino acids. V was clipped by 9 bases and J by 5 bases; unmatched bases: 6.

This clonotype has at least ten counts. CDR3 amino acids: CASSPRGGLEQYF. The CDR3 nucleotides are TGTGCCAGCAGCCCTCGCGGGGGACTCGAGCAGTACTTC. The chain links TRBV5-5 to TRBJ2-7; 7 positions agree with TRBD2. J gave up 6 bases and V 4 bases, and 7 bases lay outside the gene matches. Germline-derived CDR1 and CDR2 are SGHKS and YYEKEE (reference sequence). This CDR3 spans 13 amino acids.

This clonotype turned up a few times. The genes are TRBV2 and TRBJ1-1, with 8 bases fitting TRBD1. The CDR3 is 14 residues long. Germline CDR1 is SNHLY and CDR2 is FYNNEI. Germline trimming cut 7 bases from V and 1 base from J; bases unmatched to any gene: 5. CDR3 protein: CASILTGGNTEAFF. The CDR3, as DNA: TGTGCCAGCATTCTCACAGGGGGGAACACTGAAGCTTTCTTT.

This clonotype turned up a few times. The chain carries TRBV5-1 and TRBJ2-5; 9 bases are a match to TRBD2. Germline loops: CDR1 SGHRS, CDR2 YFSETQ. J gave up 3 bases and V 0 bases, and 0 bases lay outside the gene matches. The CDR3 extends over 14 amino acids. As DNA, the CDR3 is TGCGCCAGCAGCTTGGGGACTAGCGAAGAGACCCAGTACTTC. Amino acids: CASSLGTSEETQYF. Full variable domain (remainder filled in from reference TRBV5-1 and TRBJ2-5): KAGVTQTPRYLIKTRGQQVTLSCSPISGHRSVSWYQQTPGQGLQFLFEYFSETQRNKGNFPGRFSGRQFSNSRSEMNVSTLELGDSALYLCASSLGTSEETQYFGPGTRLLVL.

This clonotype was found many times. The CDR3 DNA reads as TGTGCCACCAGCGGGGCCAACGTCCTGACTTTC. Its translation is CATSGANVLTF. The V gene is TRBV24-1, the J gene TRBJ2-6; no firm D call. CDR1 and CDR2 (germline): KGHDR, SFDVKD. V dropped 7 bases and J dropped 4 bases, with 1 base sitting between them. The CDR3 sequence is 11 residues long.

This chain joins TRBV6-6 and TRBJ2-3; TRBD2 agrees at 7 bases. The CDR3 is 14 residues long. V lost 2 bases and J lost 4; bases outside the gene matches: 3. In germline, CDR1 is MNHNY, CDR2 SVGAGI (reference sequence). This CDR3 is CASSYGGSADTQYF. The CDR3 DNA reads TGTGCCAGCAGTTACGGCGGGAGTGCAGATACGCAGTATTTT.

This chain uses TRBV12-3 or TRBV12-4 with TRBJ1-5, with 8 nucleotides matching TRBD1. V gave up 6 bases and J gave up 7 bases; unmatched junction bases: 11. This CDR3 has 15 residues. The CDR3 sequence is CASSVSVRGQQPQHF. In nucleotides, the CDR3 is TGTGCCAGCAGCGTAAGTGTCAGGGGGCAACAGCCCCAGCATTTT.

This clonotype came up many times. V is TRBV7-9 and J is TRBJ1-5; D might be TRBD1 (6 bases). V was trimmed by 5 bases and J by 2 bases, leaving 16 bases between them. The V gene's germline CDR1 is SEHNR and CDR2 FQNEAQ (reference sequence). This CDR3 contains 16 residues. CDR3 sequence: CASSPAGGGGNQPQHF. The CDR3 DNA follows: TGTGCCAGCAGCCCGGCCGGGGGCGGCGGCAATCAGCCCCAGCATTTT. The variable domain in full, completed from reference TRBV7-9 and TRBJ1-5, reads DTGVSQNPRHKITKRGQNVTFRCDPISEHNRLYWYRQTLGQGPEFLTYFQNEAQLEKSRLLSDRFSAERPKGSFSTLEIQRTEQGDSAMYLCASSPAGGGGNQPQHFGDGTRLSIL.

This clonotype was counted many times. The CDR3 loop reads CASSPSDRGLGYTF. In DNA form, the CDR3 reads TGTGCCAGCAGCCCGTCGGACAGGGGGCTTGGCTACACCTTC. The V and J genes are TRBV7-7 and TRBJ1-2; 11 positions agree with TRBD1. The CDR3 runs 14 residues. Trimming took 5 bases from V and 7 from J; bases not matched to a gene: 6. Germline assignment: CDR1 SSHAT and CDR2 FNYEAQ (reference sequence).

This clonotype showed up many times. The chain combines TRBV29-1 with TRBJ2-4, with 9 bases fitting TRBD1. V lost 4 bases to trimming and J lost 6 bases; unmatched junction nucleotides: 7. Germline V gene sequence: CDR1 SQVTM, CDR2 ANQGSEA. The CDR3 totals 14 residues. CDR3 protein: CSVGSGTGRNIQYF. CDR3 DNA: TGCAGCGTTGGGTCCGGGACAGGGAGAAACATTCAGTACTTC.

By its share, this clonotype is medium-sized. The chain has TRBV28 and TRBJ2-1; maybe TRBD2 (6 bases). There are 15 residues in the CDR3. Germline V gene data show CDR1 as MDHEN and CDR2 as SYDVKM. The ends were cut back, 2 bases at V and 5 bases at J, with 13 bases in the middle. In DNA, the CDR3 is TGTGCCAGCAGTTTAGCACTAGCTGTGGACAATGAGCAGTTCTTC. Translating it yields CASSLALAVDNEQFF.

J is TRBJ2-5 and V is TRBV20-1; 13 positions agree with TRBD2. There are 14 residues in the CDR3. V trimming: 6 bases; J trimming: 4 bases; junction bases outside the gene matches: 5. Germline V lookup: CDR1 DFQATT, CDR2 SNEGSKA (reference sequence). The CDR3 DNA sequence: TGCAGTGCAACGGGACTAGCGGGGATAGAGACCCAGTACTTC. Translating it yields CSATGLAGIETQYF.

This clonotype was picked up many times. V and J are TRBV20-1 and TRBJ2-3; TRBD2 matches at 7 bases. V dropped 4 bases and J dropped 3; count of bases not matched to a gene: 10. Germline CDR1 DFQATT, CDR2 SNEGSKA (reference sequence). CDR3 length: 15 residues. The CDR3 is CSAIPGTSVTDTQYF. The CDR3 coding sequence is TGCAGTGCTATCCCAGGAACTAGCGTGACAGATACGCAGTATTTT.

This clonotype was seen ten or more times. The CDR3 bases are TGTGCTAGTGGTTTCCCGAGACTAGCGGAAGATACGCAGTATTTT. Its protein is CASGFPRLAEDTQYF. The chain recombines TRBV12-5 with TRBJ2-3; 9 bases map to TRBD2. Unmatched junction bases numbered 6, after V lost 3 bases and J lost 5 bases. CDR1 and CDR2 from the germline V gene are LGHNT and FRNRAP. The CDR3 consists of 15 residues.

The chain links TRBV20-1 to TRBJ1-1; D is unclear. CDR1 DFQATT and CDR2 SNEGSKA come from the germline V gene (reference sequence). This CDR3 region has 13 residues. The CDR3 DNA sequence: TGCAGCGGACGGGCCGACGGTAACACTGAAGCTTTCTTT. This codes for CSGRADGNTEAFF.

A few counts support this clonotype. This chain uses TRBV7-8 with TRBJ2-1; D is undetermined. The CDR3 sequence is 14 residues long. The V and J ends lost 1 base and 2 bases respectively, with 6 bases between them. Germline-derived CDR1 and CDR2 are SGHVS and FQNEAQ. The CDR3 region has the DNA TGTGCCAGCAGCTTAGTTGGGGCCTACAATGAGCAGTTCTTC. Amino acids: CASSLVGAYNEQFF.

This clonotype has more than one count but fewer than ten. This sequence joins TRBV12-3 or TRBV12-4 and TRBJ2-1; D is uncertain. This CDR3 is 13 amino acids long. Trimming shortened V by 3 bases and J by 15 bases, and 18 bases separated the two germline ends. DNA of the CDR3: TGTGCCAGCAGTTTGAGTGGGCGGCAGGAATGGTTCTTC. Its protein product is CASSLSGRQEWFF.

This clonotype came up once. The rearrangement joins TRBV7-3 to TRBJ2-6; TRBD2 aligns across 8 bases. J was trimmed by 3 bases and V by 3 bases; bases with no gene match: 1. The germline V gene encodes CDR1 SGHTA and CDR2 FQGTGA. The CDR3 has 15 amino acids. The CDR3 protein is CASSFREGGANVLTF. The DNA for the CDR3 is TGTGCCAGCAGCTTCCGGGAGGGTGGGGCCAACGTCCTGACTTTC.

Written as DNA, the CDR3 is TGTGCCAGCAGCGCAGGACAGCTCCCGGGCTATGGCTACACCTTC. It yields the protein CASSAGQLPGYGYTF. V usage is TRBV11-2 and J usage is TRBJ1-2; weak D call: TRBD1 (6 bases). V lost 5 bases, J lost 4 bases, and 17 bases lay in between. The germline V gene has CDR1 SGHAT and CDR2 FQNNGV. The CDR3 covers 15 residues.

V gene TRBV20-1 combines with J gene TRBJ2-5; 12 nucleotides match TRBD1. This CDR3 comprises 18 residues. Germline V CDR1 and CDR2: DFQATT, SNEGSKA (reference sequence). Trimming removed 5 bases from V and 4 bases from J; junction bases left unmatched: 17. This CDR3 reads CSAYNPSSRDRGLETQYF. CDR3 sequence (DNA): TGCAGTGCTTATAATCCCTCCAGCCGGGACAGGGGGCTAGAGACCCAGTACTTC.

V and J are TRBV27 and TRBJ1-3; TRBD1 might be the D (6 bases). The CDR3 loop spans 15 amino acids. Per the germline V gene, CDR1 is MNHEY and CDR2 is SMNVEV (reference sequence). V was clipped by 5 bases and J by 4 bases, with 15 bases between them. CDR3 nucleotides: TGTGCCAGCAGTCCTCAAAGGACAGCAGGAAACACCATATATTTT. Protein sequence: CASSPQRTAGNTIYF.

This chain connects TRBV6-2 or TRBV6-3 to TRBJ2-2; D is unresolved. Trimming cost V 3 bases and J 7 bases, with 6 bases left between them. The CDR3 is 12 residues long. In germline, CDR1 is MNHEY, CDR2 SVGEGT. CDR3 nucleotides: TGTGCCAGCAGTTATTTTAGCGGGGAGCTGTTTTTT. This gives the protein CASSYFSGELFF.

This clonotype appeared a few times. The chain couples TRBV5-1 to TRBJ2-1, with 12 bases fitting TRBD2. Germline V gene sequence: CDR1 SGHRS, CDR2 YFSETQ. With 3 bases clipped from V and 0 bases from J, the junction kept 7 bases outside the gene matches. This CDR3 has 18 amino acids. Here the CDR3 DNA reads TGCGCCAGCAGCTCACAACCGACTAGCGGGGGCTCCTACAATGAGCAGTTCTTC. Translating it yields CASSSQPTSGGSYNEQFF.

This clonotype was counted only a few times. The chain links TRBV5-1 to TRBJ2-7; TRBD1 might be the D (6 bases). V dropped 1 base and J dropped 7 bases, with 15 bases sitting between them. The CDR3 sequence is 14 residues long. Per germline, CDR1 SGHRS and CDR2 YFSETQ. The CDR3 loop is CASSLLGQYGEQYF. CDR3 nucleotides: TGCGCCAGCAGCTTGCTCGGACAGTACGGTGAGCAGTACTTC.

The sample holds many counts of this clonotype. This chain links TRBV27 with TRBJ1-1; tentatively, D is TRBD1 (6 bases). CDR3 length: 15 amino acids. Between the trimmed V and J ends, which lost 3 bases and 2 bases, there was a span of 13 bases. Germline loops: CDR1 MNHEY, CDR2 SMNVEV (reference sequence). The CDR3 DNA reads TGTGCCAGCAGTTTGAGGGCAGGGGCTAACACTGAAGCTTTCTTT. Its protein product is CASSLRAGANTEAFF.

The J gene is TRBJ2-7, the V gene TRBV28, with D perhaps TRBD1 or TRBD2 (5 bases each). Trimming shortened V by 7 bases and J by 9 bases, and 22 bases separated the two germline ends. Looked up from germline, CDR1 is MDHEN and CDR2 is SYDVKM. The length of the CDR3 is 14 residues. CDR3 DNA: TGTGCCAGCAACCTAAGGGACGGAGCCCTGGGGCAGTACTTC. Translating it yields CASNLRDGALGQYF. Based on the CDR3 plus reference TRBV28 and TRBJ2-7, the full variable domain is DVKVTQSSRYLVKRTGEKVFLECVQDMDHENMFWYRQDPGLGLRLIYFSYDVKMKEKGDIPEGYSVSREKKERFSLILESASTNQTSMYLCASNLRDGALGQYFGPGTRLTVT.

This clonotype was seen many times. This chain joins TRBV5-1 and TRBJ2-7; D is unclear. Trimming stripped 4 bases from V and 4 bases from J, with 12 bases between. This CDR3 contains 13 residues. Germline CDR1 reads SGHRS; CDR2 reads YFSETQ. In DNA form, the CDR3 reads TGCGCCAGCAGCCCTAACTTTGAGTACGAGCAGTACTTC. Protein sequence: CASSPNFEYEQYF.

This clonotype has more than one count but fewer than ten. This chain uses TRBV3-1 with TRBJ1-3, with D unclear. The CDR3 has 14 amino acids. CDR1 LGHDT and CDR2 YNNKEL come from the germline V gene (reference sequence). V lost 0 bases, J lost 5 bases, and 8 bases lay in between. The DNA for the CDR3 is TGTGCCAGCAGCCAAGAGGCCAGGAGAAACACCATATATTTT. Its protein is CASSQEARRNTIYF.

Here the CDR3 DNA reads TGCGCCAGCAGAAAAAACGGGGGGCGGGTCGGCAACACTGAAGCTTTCTTT. This encodes CASRKNGGRVGNTEAFF. The chain uses TRBV10-2 and TRBJ1-1, with a possible D match to TRBD1 (6 bases). Deletions cut 6 bases from V and 2 bases from J, with 22 bases between. CDR3 length: 17 amino acids. Germline assignment: CDR1 WSHSY and CDR2 SAAADI.